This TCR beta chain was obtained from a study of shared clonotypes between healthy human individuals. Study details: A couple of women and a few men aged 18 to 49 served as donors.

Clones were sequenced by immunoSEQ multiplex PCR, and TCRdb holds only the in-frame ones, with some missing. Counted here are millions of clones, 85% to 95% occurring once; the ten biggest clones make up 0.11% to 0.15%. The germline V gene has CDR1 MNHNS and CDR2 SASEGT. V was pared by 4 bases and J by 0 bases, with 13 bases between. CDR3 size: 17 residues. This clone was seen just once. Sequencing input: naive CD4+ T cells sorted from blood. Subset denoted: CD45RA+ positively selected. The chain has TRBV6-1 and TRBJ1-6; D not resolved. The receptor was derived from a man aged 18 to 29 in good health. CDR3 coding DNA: TGTGCCAGCAGTGCGAACGGGCCAAGCTCCTATAATTCACCCCTCCACTTT. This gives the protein CASSANGPSSYNSPLHF.